A selection of T cell receptor beta chains follows, all from one sample in a study of human T cells and chemical hapten exposure. TCRdb reprocessed the RACE reads via MiXCR and lists one record per CDR3 protein. The repertoire has around 130,000 distinct CDR3 sequences, 9% to 10% of them found once; the top ten carry roughly 1.8%. Source material: whole blood. These TCRs come from a male donor in good health. Some clones in this sample may be carry-over from other donors' samples. CDR3s include the opening cysteine and the closing phenylalanine or tryptophan. Fields, in order: J gene, V gene, CDR3 protein.

TRBJ2-1 | TRBV7-9 | CASSQRQGTYNEQFF
TRBJ2-1 | TRBV7-2 | CASSLERRTYNEQFF
TRBJ1-2 | TRBV19 | CASSNTGTNLYGYTF
TRBJ2-3 | TRBV29-1 | CSVETGGVTDTQYF
TRBJ2-2 | TRBV27 | CASSSKGAPNTGELFF
TRBJ1-1 | TRBV4-1 | CASSRVGENTEAFF
TRBJ2-7 | TRBV5-1 | CASSPTGPRYEQYF
TRBJ2-3 | TRBV29-1 | CSVRPGTGLTDTQYF
TRBJ1-3 | TRBV28 | CASRQPRRGNTIYF
TRBJ2-3 | TRBV5-1 | CASRNTGTDTQYF
TRBJ1-4 | TRBV12-3/TRBV12-4 | CASSGDERTPNEKLFF
TRBJ2-7 | TRBV15 | CATSRDAGASYEQYF
TRBJ2-1 | TRBV7-9 | CASSPPISGSYNEQFF
TRBJ2-3 | TRBV27 | CASSWGPNTDTQYF
TRBJ2-7 | TRBV6-5 | CASSWGQSSYEQYF
TRBJ1-5 | TRBV7-9 | CASSYWDSYNQPQHF
TRBJ2-1 | TRBV19 | CASNTASGRMNEQFF
TRBJ2-7 | TRBV7-2 | CASSLQLQLYEQYF
TRBJ2-2 | TRBV5-1 | CASSLGDIGNTGELFF
TRBJ2-7 | TRBV13 | CASSEGRASYEQYF
TRBJ2-3 | TRBV9 | CASSVGGLPRDTQYF
TRBJ2-1 | TRBV20-1 | CSAAWPSSYNEQFF
TRBJ1-4 | TRBV20-1 | CSARQGWDEKLFF
TRBJ1-1 | TRBV7-2 | CASSPFYRDLNTEAFF
TRBJ2-3 | TRBV6-4 | CASSERGSTDTQYF
TRBJ2-1 | TRBV6-5 | CAVRPGQGNNEQFF
TRBJ1-1 | TRBV27 | CASSLNGLRTEAFF
TRBJ2-7 | TRBV4-2 | CASSQDKTGYEQYF
TRBJ2-3 | TRBV2 | CASVQLQGASTDTQYF
TRBJ1-6 | TRBV25-1 | CASSDTLGQGGSPLHF
TRBJ2-5 | TRBV5-4 | CASTTARGQETQYF
TRBJ2-7 | TRBV4-1 | CASSQDSSGTAAYEQYF
TRBJ1-1 | TRBV6-1 | CASSEAQGNTEAFF
TRBJ1-1 | TRBV7-2 | CASSFGQGGTEAFF
TRBJ2-1 | TRBV5-1 | CASSLEGGEQFF
TRBJ1-3 | TRBV30 | CACPSGSGNTIYF
TRBJ1-1 | TRBV9 | CASSVGDTEAFF
TRBJ2-5 | TRBV5-5 | CASSLARGGLQETQYF
TRBJ1-6 | TRBV27 | CASSSSPVYNSPLHF
TRBJ1-5 | TRBV20-1 | CSASAGTGGNQPQHF
TRBJ1-1 | TRBV5-1 | CASSPDPTRGNTEAFF
TRBJ1-2 | TRBV12-3/TRBV12-4 | CASSFQHYGYTF
TRBJ2-7 | TRBV20-1 | CSARDRTSGSHEQYF
TRBJ2-2 | TRBV9 | CASSVDGGDTGELFF
TRBJ2-5 | TRBV7-8 | CASSPTQRGLAGQETQYF
TRBJ2-7 | TRBV20-1 | CSARDHLGGTGVSYEQYF
TRBJ1-1 | TRBV29-1 | CSVEEGGVVTEAFF
TRBJ2-3 | TRBV20-1 | CSAPRLAGGPDTQYF
TRBJ1-5 | TRBV19 | CASRDRGSNQPQHF
TRBJ2-7 | TRBV7-9 | CASSLPGSGSSYEQYF
TRBJ1-5 | TRBV7-2 | CASSLGQDVSQPQHF
TRBJ2-7 | TRBV7-8 | CASSSHAGQGYNEQYF